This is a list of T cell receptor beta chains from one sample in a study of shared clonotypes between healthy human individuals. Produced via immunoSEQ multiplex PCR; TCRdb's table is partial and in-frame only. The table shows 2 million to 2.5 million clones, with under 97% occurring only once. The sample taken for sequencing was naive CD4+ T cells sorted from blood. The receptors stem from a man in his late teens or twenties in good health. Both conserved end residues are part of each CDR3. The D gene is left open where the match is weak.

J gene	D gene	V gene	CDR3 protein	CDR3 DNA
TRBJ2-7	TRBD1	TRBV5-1	CASSLGQGVDEQYF	TGCGCCAGCAGCCTGGGACAGGGGGTTGACGAGCAGTACTTC
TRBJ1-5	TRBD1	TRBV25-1	CASSAGGYSNQPQHF	TGTGCCAGCAGCGCAGGGGGCTATAGCAATCAGCCCCAGCATTTT
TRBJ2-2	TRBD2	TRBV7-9	CASSRTSGSMAGELFF	TGTGCCAGCAGCCGGACTAGCGGGAGTATGGCCGGGGAGCTGTTTTTT
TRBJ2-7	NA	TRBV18	CASSPPIDTVDLYEQYF	TGTGCCAGCTCACCACCTATCGACACGGTAGACCTCTACGAGCAGTACTTC
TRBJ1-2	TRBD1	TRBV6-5	CASSRTGGEGGYTF	TGTGCCAGCAGCCGAACAGGGGGGGAGGGCGGCTACACCTTC
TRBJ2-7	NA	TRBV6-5	CASSYKGPYEQYF	TGTGCCAGCAGTTATAAGGGACCCTACGAGCAGTACTTC
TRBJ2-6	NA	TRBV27	CASSLYPPGELSGANVLTF	TGTGCCAGCAGTTTATACCCGCCAGGGGAACTCTCTGGGGCCAACGTCCTGACTTTC
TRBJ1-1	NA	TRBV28	CASNHGTEAFF	TGTGCCAGCAACCACGGCACTGAAGCTTTCTTT
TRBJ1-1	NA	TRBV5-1	CASSLQGEAFF	TGCGCCAGCAGCTTGCAGGGAGAAGCTTTCTTT
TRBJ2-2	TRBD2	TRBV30	CAWSNSPLAFANTGELFF	TGTGCCTGGAGTAACTCCCCACTAGCGTTCGCGAACACCGGGGAGCTGTTTTTT